Listed below are T cell receptor beta chains from one sample, sequenced in a study of CD8 T cells in ankylosing spondylitis. Via MiXCR, TCRdb re-called the 5' RACE reads, giving one row per CDR3 protein. This table holds 700,000 to 1,000,000 distinct CDR3 sequences, about 10% found once. Sample: blood, either unsorted or a sorted T cell fraction (not recorded which). These TCRs come from a male donor with ankylosing spondylitis. The CDR3 runs from the conserved cysteine through the conserved F or W. The D gene is left open where the match is weak. Clone size is not always given. Where it is, it says once, few, many or a class for expanded clones.

v_call: TRBV6-2/TRBV6-3; d_call: -; clone_size: few; j_call: TRBJ1-1; cdr3_aa: CASSSRVFTEAFF; cdr3_nt: TGTGCCAGCAGTTCAAGGGTTTTTACTGAAGCTTTCTTT
v_call: TRBV7-8; d_call: TRBD1; clone_size: -; j_call: TRBJ1-1; cdr3_aa: CASSPRSSGGEAFF; cdr3_nt: TGTGCCAGCAGCCCGAGGTCCTCAGGGGGAGAAGCTTTCTTT
v_call: TRBV5-6; d_call: TRBD1; clone_size: many; j_call: TRBJ1-1; cdr3_aa: CASSVGQGSAEAFF; cdr3_nt: TGTGCCAGCAGCGTGGGACAGGGCTCTGCTGAAGCTTTCTTT
v_call: TRBV20-1; d_call: -; clone_size: many; j_call: TRBJ2-3; cdr3_aa: CSAYAGTGTDTQYF; cdr3_nt: TGCAGTGCTTACGCCGGGACCGGCACAGATACGCAGTATTTT
v_call: TRBV10-3; d_call: -; clone_size: few; j_call: TRBJ1-5; cdr3_aa: CAISGAENQPQHF; cdr3_nt: TGTGCCATCAGTGGGGCGGAAAATCAGCCCCAGCATTTT
v_call: TRBV10-3; d_call: TRBD1; clone_size: few; j_call: TRBJ1-2; cdr3_aa: CAISESPRGNGYTF; cdr3_nt: TGTGCCATCAGTGAGTCCCCCAGGGGGAATGGCTACACCTTC
v_call: TRBV6-1; d_call: -; clone_size: -; j_call: TRBJ2-5; cdr3_aa: CASSPDSFRETQYF; cdr3_nt: TGTGCCAGCAGCCCGGACAGTTTTCGGGAGACCCAGTACTTC
v_call: TRBV20-1; d_call: -; clone_size: few; j_call: TRBJ2-3; cdr3_aa: CSAGSLANYQGDTQYF; cdr3_nt: TGCAGTGCTGGCTCACTAGCGAATTACCAGGGGGATACGCAGTATTTT
v_call: TRBV11-2; d_call: TRBD2; clone_size: -; j_call: TRBJ2-5; cdr3_aa: CASTTRGGYQETQYF; cdr3_nt: TGTGCCAGCACCACAAGGGGAGGGTACCAAGAGACCCAGTACTTC
v_call: TRBV7-2; d_call: TRBD2; clone_size: many; j_call: TRBJ2-7; cdr3_aa: CASSFLAGAPYEQYF; cdr3_nt: TGTGCCAGCAGCTTCCTAGCGGGAGCGCCCTACGAGCAGTACTTC
v_call: TRBV29-1; d_call: -; clone_size: many; j_call: TRBJ2-7; cdr3_aa: CSAERADEQYF; cdr3_nt: TGCAGCGCCGAAAGGGCAGACGAGCAGTACTTC
v_call: TRBV4-2; d_call: TRBD2; clone_size: -; j_call: TRBJ2-1; cdr3_aa: CASSQRTSGGPNEQFF; cdr3_nt: TGTGCCAGCAGCCAGCGAACTAGCGGGGGGCCTAATGAGCAGTTCTTC
v_call: TRBV20-1; d_call: -; clone_size: many; j_call: TRBJ2-3; cdr3_aa: CSARDVEGDTDTQYF; cdr3_nt: TGCAGTGCTAGAGATGTCGAGGGGGACACAGATACGCAGTATTTT
v_call: TRBV7-2; d_call: TRBD1; clone_size: -; j_call: TRBJ2-3; cdr3_aa: CASSTRTGGMYTDTQYF; cdr3_nt: TGTGCCAGCAGCACCCGGACAGGGGGAATGTATACAGATACGCAGTATTTT
v_call: TRBV12-3/TRBV12-4; d_call: TRBD1; clone_size: few; j_call: TRBJ2-5; cdr3_aa: CASSLVYGTGKEETQYF; cdr3_nt: TGTGCCAGCAGTTTGGTCTACGGGACAGGGAAAGAGGAGACCCAGTACTTC
v_call: TRBV20-1; d_call: -; clone_size: few; j_call: TRBJ2-4; cdr3_aa: CSAPARGRPKNIQYF; cdr3_nt: TGCAGTGCGCCGGCCAGGGGGAGGCCAAAAAACATTCAGTACTTC
v_call: TRBV20-1; d_call: TRBD1; clone_size: few; j_call: TRBJ2-3; cdr3_aa: CSARVGQGFTDTQYF; cdr3_nt: TGCAGTGCTAGAGTAGGACAGGGGTTCACAGATACGCAGTATTTT
v_call: TRBV4-2; d_call: TRBD1; clone_size: few; j_call: TRBJ1-6; cdr3_aa: CASTRTGQTYNSPLHF; cdr3_nt: TGTGCCAGCACCCGGACAGGGCAAACCTATAATTCACCCCTCCACTTT
v_call: TRBV20-1; d_call: -; clone_size: many; j_call: TRBJ2-3; cdr3_aa: CSAHVGGRTDTQYF; cdr3_nt: TGCAGTGCCCACGTGGGGGGCCGGACGGATACGCAGTATTTT
v_call: TRBV18; d_call: -; clone_size: -; j_call: TRBJ1-1; cdr3_aa: CASSKTASTEAFF; cdr3_nt: TGTGCCAGCTCCAAAACTGCCAGTACTGAAGCTTTCTTT
v_call: TRBV6-1; d_call: -; clone_size: few; j_call: TRBJ1-2; cdr3_aa: CASSPLPGNYGYTF; cdr3_nt: TGTGCCAGCAGTCCTCTTCCAGGGAACTATGGCTACACCTTC
v_call: TRBV10-1; d_call: TRBD1; clone_size: few; j_call: TRBJ1-2; cdr3_aa: CASSEMDRVGYGYTF; cdr3_nt: TGCGCCAGCAGTGAGATGGACAGGGTAGGCTATGGCTACACCTTC
v_call: TRBV5-1; d_call: -; clone_size: -; j_call: TRBJ1-1; cdr3_aa: CASSSRAANTEAFF; cdr3_nt: TGCGCCAGCAGCTCCAGGGCTGCGAACACTGAAGCTTTCTTT
v_call: TRBV20-1; d_call: -; clone_size: few; j_call: TRBJ1-1; cdr3_aa: CSATTPGRGTEAFF; cdr3_nt: TGCAGTGCCACCACGCCGGGGAGGGGAACTGAAGCTTTCTTT
v_call: TRBV6-2/TRBV6-3; d_call: -; clone_size: -; j_call: TRBJ1-5; cdr3_aa: CASSLWAGYNQPQHF; cdr3_nt: TGTGCCAGCAGTTTGTGGGCAGGGTACAATCAGCCCCAGCATTTT
v_call: TRBV28; d_call: TRBD2; clone_size: many; j_call: TRBJ2-1; cdr3_aa: CASSLFLLAETNEQFF; cdr3_nt: TGTGCCAGCAGTTTATTCCTACTAGCGGAAACCAATGAGCAGTTCTTC
v_call: TRBV6-2/TRBV6-3; d_call: -; clone_size: -; j_call: TRBJ2-7; cdr3_aa: CASRLGHSYEQYF; cdr3_nt: TGTGCCAGCCGCCTGGGGCACTCCTACGAGCAGTACTTC
v_call: TRBV9; d_call: TRBD1; clone_size: few; j_call: TRBJ1-2; cdr3_aa: CASSYQGVDYGYTF; cdr3_nt: TGTGCCAGCAGCTACCAGGGGGTAGACTATGGCTACACCTTC
v_call: TRBV5-1; d_call: -; clone_size: -; j_call: TRBJ2-6; cdr3_aa: CASSIGDSGANVLTF; cdr3_nt: TGCGCCAGCAGCATCGGGGACTCTGGGGCCAACGTCCTGACTTTC
v_call: TRBV6-1; d_call: -; clone_size: few; j_call: TRBJ2-1; cdr3_aa: CASMVPGIYNEQFF; cdr3_nt: TGTGCCAGCATGGTTCCGGGAATCTACAATGAGCAGTTCTTC
v_call: TRBV7-2; d_call: -; clone_size: -; j_call: TRBJ1-6; cdr3_aa: CASSLSSVDNSPLHF; cdr3_nt: TGTGCCAGCAGCTTATCGTCCGTAGACAATTCACCCCTCCACTTT
v_call: TRBV7-9; d_call: -; clone_size: many; j_call: TRBJ1-1; cdr3_aa: CASSSRMNTEAFF; cdr3_nt: TGTGCCAGCAGTTCCCGGATGAACACTGAAGCTTTCTTT
v_call: TRBV11-2; d_call: -; clone_size: few; j_call: TRBJ2-7; cdr3_aa: CASSLGVSGDEQYF; cdr3_nt: TGTGCCAGCAGCTTAGGGGTATCCGGGGACGAGCAGTACTTC
v_call: TRBV18; d_call: -; clone_size: -; j_call: TRBJ2-7; cdr3_aa: CASSTRSPHYEQYF; cdr3_nt: TGTGCCAGCTCAACACGGAGCCCACACTACGAGCAGTACTTC
v_call: TRBV5-1; d_call: -; clone_size: -; j_call: TRBJ2-3; cdr3_aa: CASSQGTLQDTHYF; cdr3_nt: TGCGCCAGCAGTCAGGGGACTCTGCAGGATACGCATTATTTT
v_call: TRBV12-3/TRBV12-4; d_call: -; clone_size: -; j_call: TRBJ2-3; cdr3_aa: CASSPNTGARTDTQYF; cdr3_nt: TGTGCCAGCAGCCCAAACACGGGGGCGCGCACAGATACGCAGTATTTT
v_call: TRBV18; d_call: -; clone_size: -; j_call: TRBJ2-7; cdr3_aa: CASSTSSNQYF; cdr3_nt: TGTGCCAGCTCAACTTCGTCAAATCAGTACTTC
v_call: TRBV7-2; d_call: -; clone_size: -; j_call: TRBJ1-6; cdr3_aa: CASSLKANSPLHF; cdr3_nt: TGTGCCAGCAGCTTAAAGGCCAATTCACCCCTCCACTTT
v_call: TRBV5-5; d_call: -; clone_size: few; j_call: TRBJ2-7; cdr3_aa: CASSLDRVLRGQYF; cdr3_nt: TGTGCCAGCAGCTTGGACAGGGTCCTACGAGGGCAGTACTTC
v_call: TRBV7-9; d_call: TRBD1; clone_size: -; j_call: TRBJ1-1; cdr3_aa: CASSYGQGWTEAFF; cdr3_nt: TGTGCCAGCAGCTACGGACAGGGATGGACTGAAGCTTTCTTT
v_call: TRBV9; d_call: -; clone_size: -; j_call: TRBJ2-3; cdr3_aa: CASSTQGSSTDTQYF; cdr3_nt: TGTGCCAGCAGCACCCAGGGGTCTAGCACAGATACGCAGTATTTT
v_call: TRBV4-3; d_call: -; clone_size: few; j_call: TRBJ2-7; cdr3_aa: CASSQDPGRYEQYF; cdr3_nt: TGCGCCAGCAGCCAAGATCCTGGGCGCTACGAGCAGTACTTC
v_call: TRBV7-2; d_call: -; clone_size: many; j_call: TRBJ1-1; cdr3_aa: CASSLVSGMNTEAFF; cdr3_nt: TGCGCCAGCAGCTTGGTTTCAGGAATGAACACTGAAGCTTTCTTT
v_call: TRBV25-1; d_call: -; clone_size: many; j_call: TRBJ1-1; cdr3_aa: CASSEYLGTEAFF; cdr3_nt: TGTGCCAGCAGTGAATATTTGGGGACTGAAGCTTTCTTT
v_call: TRBV18; d_call: -; clone_size: -; j_call: TRBJ1-2; cdr3_aa: CASSPSGLNYGYTF; cdr3_nt: TGTGCCAGCTCACCATCAGGCCTTAACTATGGCTACACCTTC